What follows are 5 T cell receptor beta chains derived from one specimen sequenced in a study of blood T cells in healthy people across ages. The use of a sample-barcoded 5' primer and a J-beta primer mix characterized a second PCR of roughly 7 to 12 cycles. TCRdb analysed the 5' RACE reads with MiXCR anew, one entry per CDR3 protein. The top ten clones hold about an eighth of a sample with 950,000 to 1,200,000 distinct CDR3 sequences, approximately 38% of them seen once. Sequenced material: blood. The receptor source for this set is a man between 18 and 35 years old in good health.

V and J are TRBV9 and TRBJ2-1, with 9 bases that match TRBD1. The V segment lost 3 bases and the J segment 8 bases; nucleotides outside the gene matches: 9. The length of the CDR3 is 15 residues. From germline, CDR1 is SGDLS and CDR2 YYNGEE. For the CDR3, the DNA is TGTGCCAGCAGCGCCTGGGACAGGGAGGCCGATGAGCAGTTCTTC. This translates into CASSAWDREADEQFF.

In this sample, this clonotype turned up a few times. V is TRBV7-9 and J is TRBJ1-2, with a weak D call TRBD1 (6 bases). CDR3 length equals 12 residues. CDR1 is SEHNR, CDR2 FQNEAQ, per germline (reference sequence). The CDR3 loop is CALGQTNYGYTF. The DNA of the CDR3 is TGTGCTCTCGGACAGACTAACTATGGCTACACCTTC. Drawing the rest from reference TRBV7-9 and TRBJ1-2, the complete variable domain is DTGVSQNPRHKITKRGQNVTFRCDPISEHNRLYWYRQTLGQGPEFLTYFQNEAQLEKSRLLSDRFSAERPKGSFSTLEIQRTEQGDSAMYLCALGQTNYGYTFGSGTRLTVV.

This clonotype has a handful of counts. This CDR3 is CASSEGQFINQPQHF. CDR3 coding DNA: TGTGCCAGCAGTGAGGGACAGTTCATCAATCAGCCCCAGCATTTT. The rearrangement links TRBV6-6 to TRBJ1-5; 7 bases are a match to TRBD1. The CDR3 sequence is 15 residues long. V was clipped by 5 bases and J by 3 bases; unmatched bases: 7. In germline, CDR1 is MNHNY, CDR2 SVGAGI (reference sequence).

This clonotype was recorded a few times. The chain has TRBV6-1 and TRBJ2-7, with D possibly called TRBD1 or TRBD2 (5 bases each). The germline V and J ends were trimmed by 8 bases and 6 bases, with 23 bases remaining between them. Germline V gene sequence: CDR1 MNHNS, CDR2 SASEGT. This CDR3 is built from 15 residues. The CDR3, as DNA: TGTGCCAGCTCGATCTTGAGGGACGCAGCCTCCGAGCAGTACTTC. This translates into CASSILRDAASEQYF.

This clonotype was observed a few times. The chain joins TRBV10-3 to TRBJ2-5; the D gene is possibly TRBD2 (7 bases). This CDR3 spans 15 amino acids. Germline lookup yields CDR1 ENHRY and CDR2 SYGVKD. Between the trimmed V and J ends, which lost 2 bases and 1 base, there was a span of 11 bases. CDR3 coding DNA: TGTGCCATCAGTGAGGAGGGGGGGGTCCAAGAGACCCAGTACTTC. Amino acid sequence: CAISEEGGVQETQYF.